The T cell receptor beta chain under discussion was sequenced for a study of beta chain features in type 1 diabetes. Study outcomes and limitations: Across all four CD4+ subsets, people with type 1 diabetes showed modestly shorter TCRB CDR3s.

Remarks on this clone: Antigen unknown.

Expressed TCRB transcripts were sequenced because the entire RNA isolate underwent reverse transcription. TCRdb's table, derived via immunoSEQ multiplex PCR, lists solely in-frame clones and lacks some. The sample has 600,000 to 750,000 clones, under 15% seen once. The CDR3 has 14 amino acids. Trimming stripped 7 bases from V and 0 bases from J, with 11 bases between. CDR1 LNHDA and CDR2 SQIVND come from the germline V gene (reference sequence). The sample was naive CD4+ T cells from blood. The TCR was taken from a man aged 30 to 39 with type 1 diabetes. This chain links TRBV19 with TRBJ2-3, with D perhaps matching TRBD2 (6 bases). CDR3 residues: CASNPGLSTDTQYF. CDR3 in DNA: TGTGCCAGTAACCCGGGACTGAGCACAGATACGCAGTATTTT.